This T cell receptor (beta chain) was identified in a study of blood T cells in healthy people across ages. Regarding the study as a whole: The long-lived group displayed more naive CD4+ cells, plus higher diversity, than the aged donors did. Naive T cell percentage by flow cytometry tracked strongly with beta diversity.

Every donor contributed ten milliliters of peripheral blood by blood draw. The ends were cut back, 0 bases at V and 3 bases at J, with 15 bases in the middle. The V gene's germline CDR1 is SGHDT and CDR2 YYEEEE. The CDR3 runs to 16 residues. A second roughly 7 to 12 cycle PCR used barcoded and J-beta primers. Template switching added a 12-random-nucleotide identifier to every cDNA molecule. TCRdb reprocessed the 5' RACE reads via MiXCR and lists one record per CDR3 protein. The sample has about 780,000 distinct CDR3 sequences, about 46% seen once. On this clonotype itself: Its target is not known.

The chain carries TRBV5-6 and TRBJ1-1; unclear D gene. The TCR sequence derives from an elderly man in good health. Sequencing input: blood. DNA for the CDR3: TGTGCCAGCAGCTTGGCCAGTCCCAGTTGGTACACTGAAGCTTTCTTT. Its translation is CASSLASPSWYTEAFF.